This T cell receptor beta chain was retrieved from a study of cytomegalovirus exposure and HLA in healthy donors. Findings of the study overall: Usually a TCR sequence was rare, but some public TCRs were found in many donors.

The V gene's germline CDR1 is MNHEY and CDR2 SVGAGI. Trimming removed 2 bases from V and 2 bases from J, with 12 bases in between. The CDR3 covers 15 residues. Concerning this clone itself: What it binds is unknown.

Method: immunoSEQ multiplex PCR; TCRdb's copy keeps in-frame clones and lacks some. The repertoire holds 55,000 to 70,000 clones, with around 92% as singletons. The donors were in the approximately 120-subject validation cohort, distinct from the approximately 610-subject first cohort. The chain joins TRBV6-5 to TRBJ1-2; tentative D call: TRBD1 (6 bases). The sample was PBMCs. The sequence was collected from a man between 18 and 35 years old in good health and CMV-seropositive. The CDR3 loop is CASSYPDRRNYGYTF. CDR3 DNA sequence: TGTGCCAGCAGTTACCCGGACAGAAGAAACTATGGCTACACCTTC.